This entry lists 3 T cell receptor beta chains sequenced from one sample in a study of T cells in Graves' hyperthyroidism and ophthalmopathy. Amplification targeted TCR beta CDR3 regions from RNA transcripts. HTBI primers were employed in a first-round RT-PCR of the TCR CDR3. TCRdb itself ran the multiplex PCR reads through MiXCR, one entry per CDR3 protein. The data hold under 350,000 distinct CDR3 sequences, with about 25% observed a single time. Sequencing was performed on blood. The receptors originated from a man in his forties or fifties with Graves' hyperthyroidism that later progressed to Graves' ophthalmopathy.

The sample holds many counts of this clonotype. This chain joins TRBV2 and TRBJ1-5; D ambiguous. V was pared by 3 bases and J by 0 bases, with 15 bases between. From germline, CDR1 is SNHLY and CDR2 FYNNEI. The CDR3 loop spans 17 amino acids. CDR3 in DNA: TGTGCCAGCAGTGATTCATGGAGGGATAATAGCAATCAGCCCCAGCATTTT. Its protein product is CASSDSWRDNSNQPQHF.

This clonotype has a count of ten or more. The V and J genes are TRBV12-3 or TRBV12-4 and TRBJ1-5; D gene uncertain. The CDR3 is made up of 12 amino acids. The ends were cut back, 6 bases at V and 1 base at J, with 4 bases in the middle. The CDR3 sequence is CASSQSNQPQHF. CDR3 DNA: TGTGCCAGCAGCCAAAGCAATCAGCCCCAGCATTTT.

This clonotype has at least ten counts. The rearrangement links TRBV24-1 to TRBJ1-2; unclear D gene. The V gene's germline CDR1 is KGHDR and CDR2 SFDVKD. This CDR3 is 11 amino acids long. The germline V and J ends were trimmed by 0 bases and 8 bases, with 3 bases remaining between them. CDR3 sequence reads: CATSDLSGYTF. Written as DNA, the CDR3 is TGTGCCACCAGTGATTTGTCCGGCTACACCTTC.